This TCR beta chain was captured in a study of cytomegalovirus exposure and HLA in healthy donors. Study information: Out of 350 to 400 genotyped donors, around 80% belonged to the Caucasian-associated ancestry cluster.

For this clone: Its antigen remains unknown.

Primers included in the PCR were 60 Vbeta and 13 Jbeta primers. TCRdb keeps only in-frame clones here, not all; method: immunoSEQ multiplex PCR. The data show roughly 180,000 clones, roughly 85% seen once. General observations from the study: Fewer N-insertions (relative to the roughly 670-donor mean) were reportedly seen in an Asian-associated ancestry cluster in a later analysis. Several of the most significant clusters were apparently associated with common viral pathogens in a later analysis.

The CDR3 length is 14 residues. Looked up from germline, CDR1 is SGHDT and CDR2 is YYEEEE. Germline trimming cut 4 bases from V and 8 bases from J; bases unmatched to any gene: 9. The TCR was taken from a man aged 50-60 years in good health and CMV-seropositive. The material sequenced was PBMCs. This chain connects TRBV5-6 to TRBJ2-1; 7 bases are a match to TRBD2. Here the CDR3 DNA reads TGTGCCAGCAGCCTGGGACTACTGAGCGATGAGCAGTTCTTC. This codes for CASSLGLLSDEQFF.